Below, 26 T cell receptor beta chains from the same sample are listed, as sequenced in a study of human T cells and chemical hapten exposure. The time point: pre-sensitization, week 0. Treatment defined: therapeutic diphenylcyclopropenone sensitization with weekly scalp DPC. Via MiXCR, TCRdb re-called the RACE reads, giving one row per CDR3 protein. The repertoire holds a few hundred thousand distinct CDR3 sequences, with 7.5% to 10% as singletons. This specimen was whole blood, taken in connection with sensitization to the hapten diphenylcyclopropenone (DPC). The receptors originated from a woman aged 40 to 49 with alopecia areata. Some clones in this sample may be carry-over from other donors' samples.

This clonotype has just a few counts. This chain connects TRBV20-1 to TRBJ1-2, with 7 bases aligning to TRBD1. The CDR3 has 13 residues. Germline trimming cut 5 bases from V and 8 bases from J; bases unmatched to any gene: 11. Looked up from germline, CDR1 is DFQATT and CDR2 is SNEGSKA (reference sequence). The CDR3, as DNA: TGCAGTGCTGGCCCCGACAGGGTTTGGGGCTACACCTTC. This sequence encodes CSAGPDRVWGYTF.

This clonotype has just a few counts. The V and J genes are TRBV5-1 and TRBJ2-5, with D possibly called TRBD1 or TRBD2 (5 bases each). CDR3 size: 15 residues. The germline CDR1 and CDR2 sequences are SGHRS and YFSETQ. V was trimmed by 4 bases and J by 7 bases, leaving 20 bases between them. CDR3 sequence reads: CASSPPLQGEGTQYF. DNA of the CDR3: TGCGCCAGCAGCCCGCCCCTCCAGGGTGAGGGGACCCAGTACTTC.

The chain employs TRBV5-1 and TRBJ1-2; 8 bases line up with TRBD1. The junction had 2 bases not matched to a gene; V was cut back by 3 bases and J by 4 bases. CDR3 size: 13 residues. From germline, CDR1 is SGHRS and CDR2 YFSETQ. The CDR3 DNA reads TGCGCCAGCAGCTCGACAGGGGTCTATGGCTACACCTTC. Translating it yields CASSSTGVYGYTF.

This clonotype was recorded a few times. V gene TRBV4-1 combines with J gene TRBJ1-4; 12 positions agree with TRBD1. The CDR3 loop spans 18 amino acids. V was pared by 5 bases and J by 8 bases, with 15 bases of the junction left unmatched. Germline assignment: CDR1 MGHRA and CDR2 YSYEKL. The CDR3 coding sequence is TGCGCCAGCAGCGGCCGGGACAGGGGGCATAGGGAAAGAGAAAAACTGTTTTTT. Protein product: CASSGRDRGHREREKLFF.

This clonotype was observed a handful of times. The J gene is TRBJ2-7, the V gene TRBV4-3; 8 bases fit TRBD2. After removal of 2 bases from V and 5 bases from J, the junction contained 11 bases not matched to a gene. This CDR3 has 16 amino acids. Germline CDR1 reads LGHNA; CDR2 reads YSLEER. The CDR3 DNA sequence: TGCGCCAGCAGCCAAACTAGCGGAGGCAGCCCGCACGAGCAGTACTTC. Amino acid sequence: CASSQTSGGSPHEQYF.

CDR3 DNA sequence: TGTGCCAGCAGCATCCGGCCGTACAATGAGCAGTTCTTC. This gives the protein CASSIRPYNEQFF. The V call is TRBV27, the J call TRBJ2-1; D is undetermined. The germline V gene encodes CDR1 MNHEY and CDR2 SMNVEV (reference sequence). There are 13 residues in the CDR3. The ends were cut back, 6 bases at V and 4 bases at J, with 10 bases in the middle.

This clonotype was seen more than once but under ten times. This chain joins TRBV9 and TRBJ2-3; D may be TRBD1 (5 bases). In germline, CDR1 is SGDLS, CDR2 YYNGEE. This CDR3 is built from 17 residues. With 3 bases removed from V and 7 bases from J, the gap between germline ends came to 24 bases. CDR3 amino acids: CASSAPTQGARLHTQYF. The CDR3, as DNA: TGTGCCAGCAGCGCGCCAACCCAAGGGGCCCGCCTCCATACGCAGTATTTT.

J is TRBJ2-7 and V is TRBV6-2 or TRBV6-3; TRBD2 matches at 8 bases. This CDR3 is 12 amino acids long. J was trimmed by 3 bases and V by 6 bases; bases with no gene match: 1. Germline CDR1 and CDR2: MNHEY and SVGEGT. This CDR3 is CASRSGSYEQYF. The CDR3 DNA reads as TGTGCCAGCAGAAGCGGGAGCTACGAGCAGTACTTC.

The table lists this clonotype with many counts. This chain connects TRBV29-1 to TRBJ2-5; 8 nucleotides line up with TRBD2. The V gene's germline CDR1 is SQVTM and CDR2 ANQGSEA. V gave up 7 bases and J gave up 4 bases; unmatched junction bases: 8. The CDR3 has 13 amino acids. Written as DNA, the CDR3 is TGCAGCGCAGCGGGGGTCGGGGGAGAGACCCAGTACTTC. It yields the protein CSAAGVGGETQYF. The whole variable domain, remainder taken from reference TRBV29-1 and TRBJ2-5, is SAVISQKPSRDICQRGTSLTIQCQVDSQVTMMFWYRQQPGQSLTLIATANQGSEATYESGFVIDKFPISRPNLTFSTLTVSNMSPEDSSIYLCSAAGVGGETQYFGPGTRLLVL.

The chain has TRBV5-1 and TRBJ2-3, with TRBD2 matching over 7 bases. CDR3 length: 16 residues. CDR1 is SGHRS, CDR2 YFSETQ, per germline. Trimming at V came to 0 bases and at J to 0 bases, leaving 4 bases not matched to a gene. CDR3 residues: CASSLAPAGSTDTQYF. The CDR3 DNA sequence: TGCGCCAGCAGCTTGGCCCCAGCGGGGAGCACAGATACGCAGTATTTT.

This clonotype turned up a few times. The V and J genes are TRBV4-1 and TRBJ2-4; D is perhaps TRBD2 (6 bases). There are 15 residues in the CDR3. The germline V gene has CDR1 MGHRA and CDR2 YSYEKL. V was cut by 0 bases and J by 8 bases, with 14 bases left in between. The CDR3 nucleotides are TGCGCCAGCAGCCAAGATCCATCCGTAGCGGACATTCAGTACTTC. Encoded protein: CASSQDPSVADIQYF.

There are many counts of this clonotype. The DNA for the CDR3 is TGTGCCAGCAGCCAAGATTCTCTTCTAGTCATCCGGCAGTTCTTC. Its protein product is CASSQDSLLVIRQFF. The chain carries TRBV4-2 and TRBJ2-1; no clear D. V lost 0 bases, J lost 12 bases, and 18 bases lay in between. This CDR3 has 15 amino acids. Germline V lookup: CDR1 LGHNA, CDR2 YNFKEQ.

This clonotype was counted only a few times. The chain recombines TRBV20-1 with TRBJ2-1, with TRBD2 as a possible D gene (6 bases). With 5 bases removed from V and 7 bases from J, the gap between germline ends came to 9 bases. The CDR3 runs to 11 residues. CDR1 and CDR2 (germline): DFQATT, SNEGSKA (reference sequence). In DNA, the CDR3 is TGCAGTGCTGGGACTTGGAATGAGCAGTTCTTC. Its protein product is CSAGTWNEQFF.

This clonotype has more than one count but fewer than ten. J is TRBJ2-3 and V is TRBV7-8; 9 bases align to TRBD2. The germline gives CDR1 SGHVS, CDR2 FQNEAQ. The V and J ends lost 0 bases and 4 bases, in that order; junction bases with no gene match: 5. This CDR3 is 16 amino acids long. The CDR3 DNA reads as TGTGCCAGCAGCTTAGCGACTAGCGGAGGCCCAGATACGCAGTATTTT. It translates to CASSLATSGGPDTQYF.

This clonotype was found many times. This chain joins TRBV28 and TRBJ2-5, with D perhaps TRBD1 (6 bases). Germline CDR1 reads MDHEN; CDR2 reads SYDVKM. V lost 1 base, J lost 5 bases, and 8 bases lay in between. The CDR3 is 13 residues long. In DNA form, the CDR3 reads TGTGCCAGCAGTTTATCAGGGGTGGAGACCCAGTACTTC. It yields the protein CASSLSGVETQYF. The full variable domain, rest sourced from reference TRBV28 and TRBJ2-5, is DVKVTQSSRYLVKRTGEKVFLECVQDMDHENMFWYRQDPGLGLRLIYFSYDVKMKEKGDIPEGYSVSREKKERFSLILESASTNQTSMYLCASSLSGVETQYFGPGTRLLVL.

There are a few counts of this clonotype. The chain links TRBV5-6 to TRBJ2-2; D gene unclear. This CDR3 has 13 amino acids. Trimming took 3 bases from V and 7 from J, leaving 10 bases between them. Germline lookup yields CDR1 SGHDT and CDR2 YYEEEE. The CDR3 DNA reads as TGTGCCAGCAGCTCGACATTGGGCGGGGAGCTGTTTTTT. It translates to CASSSTLGGELFF.

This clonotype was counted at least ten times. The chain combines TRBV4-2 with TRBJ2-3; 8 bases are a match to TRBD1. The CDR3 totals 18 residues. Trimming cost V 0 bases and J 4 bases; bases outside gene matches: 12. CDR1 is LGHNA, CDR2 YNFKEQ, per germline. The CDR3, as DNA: TGTGCCAGCAGCCAAGATGAGGGGTCGACAGGGGCAGCAGATACGCAGTATTTT. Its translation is CASSQDEGSTGAADTQYF.

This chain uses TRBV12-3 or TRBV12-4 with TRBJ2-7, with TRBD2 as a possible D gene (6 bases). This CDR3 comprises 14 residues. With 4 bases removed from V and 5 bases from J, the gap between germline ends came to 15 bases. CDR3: CASSSNRLVDEQYF. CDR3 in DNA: TGTGCCAGCAGTTCAAATCGACTAGTCGACGAGCAGTACTTC.

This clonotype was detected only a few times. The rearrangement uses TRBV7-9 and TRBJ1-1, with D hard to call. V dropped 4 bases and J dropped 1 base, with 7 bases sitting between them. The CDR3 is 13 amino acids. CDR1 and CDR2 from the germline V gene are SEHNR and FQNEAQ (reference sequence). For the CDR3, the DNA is TGTGCCAGCAGCTCTCAACCGAACACTGAAGCTTTCTTT. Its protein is CASSSQPNTEAFF.

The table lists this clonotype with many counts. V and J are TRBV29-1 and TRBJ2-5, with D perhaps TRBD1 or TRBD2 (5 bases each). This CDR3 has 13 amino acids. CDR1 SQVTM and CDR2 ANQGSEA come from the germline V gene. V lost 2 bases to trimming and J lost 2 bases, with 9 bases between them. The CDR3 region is CSVEYGAQETQYF. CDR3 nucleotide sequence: TGCAGCGTTGAATACGGGGCGCAAGAGACCCAGTACTTC.

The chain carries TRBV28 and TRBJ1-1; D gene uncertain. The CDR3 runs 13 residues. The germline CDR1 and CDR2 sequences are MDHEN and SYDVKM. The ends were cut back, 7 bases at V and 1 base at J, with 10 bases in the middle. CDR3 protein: CASNEAGNTEAFF. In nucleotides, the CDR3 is TGTGCCAGCAACGAGGCCGGGAACACTGAAGCTTTCTTT.

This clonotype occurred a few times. The CDR3 coding sequence is TGCAGTGGTAGGGACGGCACTAATTCACCCCTCCACTTT. The encoded protein is CSGRDGTNSPLHF. The chain has TRBV20-1 and TRBJ1-6; the D gene is possibly TRBD1 (5 bases). V was clipped by 7 bases and J by 6 bases, with 13 bases between them. The germline gives CDR1 DFQATT, CDR2 SNEGSKA (reference sequence). The length of the CDR3 is 13 residues.

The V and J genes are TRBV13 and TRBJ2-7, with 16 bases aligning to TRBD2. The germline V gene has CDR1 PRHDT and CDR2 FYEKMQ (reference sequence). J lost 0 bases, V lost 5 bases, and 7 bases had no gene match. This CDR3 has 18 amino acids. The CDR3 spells CASSQTGTSGRASYEQYF. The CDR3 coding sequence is TGTGCCAGCAGCCAAACCGGGACTAGCGGGAGGGCCTCCTACGAGCAGTACTTC.

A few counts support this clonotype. The CDR3 sequence is CSAIGTANQPQHF. CDR3 coding DNA: TGCAGTGCGATCGGGACAGCGAATCAGCCCCAGCATTTT. The J gene is TRBJ1-5, the V gene TRBV20-1; TRBD1 aligns across 7 bases. The length of the CDR3 is 13 residues. Germline CDR1 and CDR2: DFQATT and SNEGSKA (reference sequence). The junction had 6 bases not matched to a gene; V was cut back by 6 bases and J by 4 bases.

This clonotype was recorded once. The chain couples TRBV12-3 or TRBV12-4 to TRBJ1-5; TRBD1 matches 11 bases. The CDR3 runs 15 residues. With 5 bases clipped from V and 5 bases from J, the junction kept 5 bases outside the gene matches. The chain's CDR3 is CASSIGTGGHQPQHF. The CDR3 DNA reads TGTGCCAGCAGTATCGGGACAGGGGGTCATCAGCCCCAGCATTTT.

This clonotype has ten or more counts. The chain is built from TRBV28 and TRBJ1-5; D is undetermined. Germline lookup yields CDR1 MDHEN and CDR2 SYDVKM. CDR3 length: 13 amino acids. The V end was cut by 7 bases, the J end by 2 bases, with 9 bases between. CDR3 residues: CASTERGNQPQHF. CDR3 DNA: TGTGCCAGCACGGAGAGGGGCAATCAGCCCCAGCATTTT.